Following are 25 T cell receptor beta chains from one sample sequenced in a study of cytomegalovirus exposure and HLA in healthy donors. The PCR was carried out with 60 Vbeta primers and 13 Jbeta primers. TCRdb's table, derived via immunoSEQ multiplex PCR, lists solely in-frame clones and lacks some. This sample's clone table lists 40,000 or so clones. The sample taken for sequencing was PBMCs. The receptors shown here come from a man aged 30 to 39 in good health and CMV-seronegative.

The DNA of the CDR3 is TGCAGCGAGGGGGACAGTCCAGATACGCAGTATTTT. Its protein is CSEGDSPDTQYF. The chain employs TRBV29-1 and TRBJ2-3; 7 nucleotides align to TRBD1. The germline V gene encodes CDR1 SQVTM and CDR2 ANQGSEA. V trimming: 7 bases; J trimming: 4 bases; junction bases outside the gene matches: 5. The CDR3 consists of 12 residues.

This chain connects TRBV5-1 to TRBJ1-1, with D possibly TRBD1 on 5 matching bases. V shed 1 base and J shed 3 bases, with 7 bases lying between them. The CDR3 totals 13 residues. The germline V gene encodes CDR1 SGHRS and CDR2 YFSETQ. CDR3 sequence: CASSLRGYTEAFF. The CDR3 DNA reads as TGCGCCAGCAGCTTGCGGGGGTACACTGAAGCTTTCTTT. Variable domain in full (rest from reference TRBV5-1 and TRBJ1-1): KAGVTQTPRYLIKTRGQQVTLSCSPISGHRSVSWYQQTPGQGLQFLFEYFSETQRNKGNFPGRFSGRQFSNSRSEMNVSTLELGDSALYLCASSLRGYTEAFFGQGTRLTVV.

The chain couples TRBV4-3 to TRBJ2-5; TRBD2 agrees at 10 bases. Germline CDR1 is LGHNA and CDR2 is YSLEER. CDR3 size: 16 residues. V lost 0 bases and J lost 5; bases outside the gene matches: 6. The CDR3 bases are TGCGCCAGCAGCCAAGACTCGGCAGCGGGAGGGGAGACCCAGTACTTC. It yields the protein CASSQDSAAGGETQYF.

V gene TRBV18 combines with J gene TRBJ2-1; 12 bases fit TRBD2. The CDR3 sequence is 17 residues long. Per germline, CDR1 KGHSH and CDR2 LQKENI. Unmatched junction bases numbered 5, after V lost 4 bases and J lost 1 base. CDR3 loop: CASSRVLAGGSYNEQFF. CDR3 coding DNA: TGTGCCAGCTCACGGGTGCTAGCGGGAGGGTCCTACAATGAGCAGTTCTTC.

This chain joins TRBV18 and TRBJ2-5, with TRBD1 matching 9 bases. Germline CDR1 reads KGHSH; CDR2 reads LQKENI. V trimming: 3 bases; J trimming: 3 bases; junction bases outside the gene matches: 8. The CDR3 totals 16 residues. The CDR3, as DNA: TGTGCCAGCTCACCGCTCAAGGGGACAGGGAAAGAGACCCAGTACTTC. The encoded protein is CASSPLKGTGKETQYF.

This chain joins TRBV13 and TRBJ2-7; 10 bases fit TRBD2. V dropped 4 bases and J dropped 4; count of bases not matched to a gene: 7. The CDR3 consists of 15 residues. CDR1 is PRHDT, CDR2 FYEKMQ, per germline (reference sequence). DNA for the CDR3: TGTGCCAGCAGCTCCGAGCGGGAGGGCCGGTACGAGCAGTACTTC. Translation gives CASSSEREGRYEQYF.

CDR3 sequence: CASSMDRLAEAFF. The DNA for the CDR3 is TGCGCCAGCAGCATGGACAGGCTCGCTGAAGCTTTCTTT. This chain uses TRBV5-1 with TRBJ1-1; 7 nucleotides agree with TRBD1. After removal of 4 bases from V and 6 bases from J, the junction contained 6 bases not matched to a gene. The CDR3 sequence is 13 residues long. CDR1 is SGHRS and CDR2 is YFSETQ in the germline V gene.

The J gene is TRBJ2-3, the V gene TRBV14; perhaps TRBD2 as D (5 bases). V was pared by 3 bases and J by 4 bases, with 14 bases between. Germline V gene lookup returns CDR1 SGHDN and CDR2 FVKESK. The CDR3 length is 15 residues. CDR3 sequence (DNA): TGTGCCAGCAGCCAGCATCGGGGAAACGCAGATACGCAGTATTTT. Translated, it gives CASSQHRGNADTQYF.

The chain joins TRBV18 to TRBJ2-1, with D perhaps matching TRBD1 (6 bases). The V and J ends lost 5 bases and 9 bases respectively, with 17 bases between them. This CDR3 comprises 14 residues. Germline lookup yields CDR1 KGHSH and CDR2 LQKENI. The CDR3 DNA sequence: TGTGCCAGCTCAGGCAAGACAGGACCCTCTGAGCAGTTCTTC. Amino acids: CASSGKTGPSEQFF.

This sequence joins TRBV19 and TRBJ1-5; no clear D. The CDR3 extends over 16 amino acids. Germline CDR1 and CDR2: LNHDA and SQIVND (reference sequence). The V end lost 0 bases, the J end lost 2 bases, and 11 bases lay between the germline ends. The DNA for the CDR3 is TGTGCCAGTAGTATAGAAGCGGGAATGGGCAATCAGCCCCAGCATTTT. Translation: CASSIEAGMGNQPQHF.

The chain is built from TRBV4-2 and TRBJ1-1; TRBD1 agrees at 8 bases. This CDR3 comprises 14 residues. V lost 6 bases, J lost 5 bases, and 8 bases stayed unmatched. The germline V gene encodes CDR1 LGHNA and CDR2 YNFKEQ. CDR3 sequence (DNA): TGTGCCAGCAGTCAGGACAGGGTTCGAACTGAAGCTTTCTTT. Protein sequence: CASSQDRVRTEAFF.

The chain employs TRBV4-3 and TRBJ2-7, with TRBD2 matching 11 bases. CDR3 length: 15 amino acids. With 1 base clipped from V and 4 bases from J, the junction kept 3 bases outside the gene matches. CDR1 and CDR2 from the germline V gene are LGHNA and YSLEER. The CDR3 loop reads CASSQGLAGIYEQYF. The CDR3, as DNA: TGCGCCAGCAGCCAAGGACTAGCGGGAATTTACGAGCAGTACTTC.

The rearrangement joins TRBV27 to TRBJ1-2; 10 bases align to TRBD1. Germline V gene sequence: CDR1 MNHEY, CDR2 SMNVEV (reference sequence). The CDR3 contains 16 residues. V gave up 0 bases and J gave up 4 bases; unmatched junction bases: 5. The CDR3 bases are TGTGCCAGCAGTTTATCGGGACAGGGGATTTCCTATGGCTACACCTTC. It codes for CASSLSGQGISYGYTF.

V usage is TRBV18 and J usage is TRBJ2-7, with D maybe TRBD2 (6 bases). Looked up from germline, CDR1 is KGHSH and CDR2 is LQKENI. This CDR3 has 14 residues. The V gene lost 1 base and the J gene lost 5 bases, with 12 bases spanning the gap. CDR3 sequence (DNA): TGTGCCAGCTCACCACAGCCCGGGAGCCACGAGCAGTACTTC. It specifies CASSPQPGSHEQYF.

The DNA of the CDR3 is TGTGCCAGCAGACCCTCCTCGGGACTAGCGGGAGGAGAGCAGTACTTC. This translates into CASRPSSGLAGGEQYF. This chain links TRBV7-2 with TRBJ2-7, with 15 bases identical to TRBD2. The germline V gene has CDR1 SGHTA and CDR2 FQGNSA. V trimming: 6 bases; J trimming: 7 bases; junction bases outside the gene matches: 10. This CDR3 has 16 amino acids. The whole variable domain, remainder taken from reference TRBV7-2 and TRBJ2-7, is GAGVSQSPSNKVTEKGKDVELRCDPISGHTALYWYRQSLGQGLEFLIYFQGNSAPDKSGLPSDRFSAERTGGSVSTLTIQRTQQEDSAVYLCASRPSSGLAGGEQYFGPGTRLTVT.

The chain combines TRBV29-1 with TRBJ2-1; 9 bases map to TRBD1. The length of the CDR3 is 14 residues. V lost 4 bases, J lost 3 bases, and 4 bases stayed unmatched. The germline gives CDR1 SQVTM, CDR2 ANQGSEA. The CDR3 nucleotides are TGCAGCGTTGCCCGGGACAGGGACTACAATGAGCAGTTCTTC. Translating it yields CSVARDRDYNEQFF.

The chain is built from TRBV30 and TRBJ1-1, with 7 bases aligning to TRBD1. Looked up from germline, CDR1 is GTSNPN and CDR2 is SVGIG (reference sequence). V lost 4 bases, J lost 2 bases, and 1 base stayed unmatched. The CDR3 runs to 12 residues. In DNA form, the CDR3 reads TGTGCCTGGAAAGGGGGCAACACTGAAGCTTTCTTT. Its protein product is CAWKGGNTEAFF.

This chain uses TRBV5-5 with TRBJ2-7; TRBD1 matches at 7 bases. The CDR3 has 17 residues. Germline-derived CDR1 and CDR2 are SGHKS and YYEKEE (reference sequence). The ends lost 0 bases at V and 2 bases at J; junction bases unmatched: 11. The CDR3 loop reads CASSLGQGSKVAYEQYF. The CDR3 nucleotides are TGTGCCAGCAGCTTGGGACAGGGTAGTAAAGTGGCCTACGAGCAGTACTTC.

The chain joins TRBV2 to TRBJ1-1; D not resolved. The length of the CDR3 is 13 residues. CDR1 and CDR2 from the germline V gene are SNHLY and FYNNEI. V was clipped by 2 bases and J by 4 bases, with 8 bases between them. The CDR3 DNA follows: TGTGCCAGCAGTGAAAATATAGCCACTGAAGCTTTCTTT. It codes for CASSENIATEAFF.

J is TRBJ2-7 and V is TRBV29-1; possibly TRBD2 for D (7 bases). CDR3 length equals 12 residues. Germline CDR1 and CDR2: SQVTM and ANQGSEA. The V end was cut by 6 bases, the J end by 2 bases, with 11 bases between. The CDR3 coding sequence is TGCAGCGTCCAAGGGGGGGCCTACGAGCAGTACTTC. Amino acid sequence: CSVQGGAYEQYF.

The chain joins TRBV1 to TRBJ2-1; no DNA check was done on the table's D call, TRBD1. TRBV1 has pseudogene status. The CDR3 is 15 residues long. CDR3 bases: TGCACCAGCAGCCAACTGACAGGGGGAAGGAATGAGCAGTTCTTC. It is translated as CTSSQLTGGRNEQFF.

The rearrangement joins TRBV29-1 to TRBJ1-4; no clear D. V was cut by 1 base and J by 3 bases, with 9 bases left in between. The CDR3 contains 14 residues. Germline V gene lookup returns CDR1 SQVTM and CDR2 ANQGSEA. Written as DNA, the CDR3 is TGCAGCGTTGAAGTCTTGGGAGCTAATGAAAAACTGTTTTTT. As protein: CSVEVLGANEKLFF.

The chain links TRBV18 to TRBJ2-7; 9 nucleotides align to TRBD1. The CDR3 spans 20 residues. Germline lookup yields CDR1 KGHSH and CDR2 LQKENI. V trimming: 4 bases; J trimming: 0 bases; junction bases outside the gene matches: 19. Here the CDR3 DNA reads TGTGCCAGCTCACGTAACAGGGGGCGTAAAACGACTCCCAGCTCCTACGAGCAGTACTTC. It is translated as CASSRNRGRKTTPSSYEQYF.

The chain employs TRBV11-2 and TRBJ2-5; 11 bases are shared with TRBD2. V lost 4 bases, J lost 4 bases, and 5 bases stayed unmatched. CDR1 and CDR2 from the germline V gene are SGHAT and FQNNGV. This CDR3 has 15 amino acids. The CDR3 nucleotides read TGTGCCAGCAGCTCGCTAGCGGGAGGCCCAGAGACCCAGTACTTC. Protein: CASSSLAGGPETQYF.

V is TRBV7-3 and J is TRBJ2-7, with 8 positions matching TRBD2. Germline V gives CDR1 SGHTA, CDR2 FQGTGA. V was pared by 8 bases and J by 0 bases, with 6 bases of the junction left unmatched. This CDR3 has 14 residues. The CDR3 sequence is CASSLAGRSYEQYF. CDR3 sequence (DNA): TGTGCCAGCTCCTTAGCGGGGCGCTCCTACGAGCAGTACTTC.